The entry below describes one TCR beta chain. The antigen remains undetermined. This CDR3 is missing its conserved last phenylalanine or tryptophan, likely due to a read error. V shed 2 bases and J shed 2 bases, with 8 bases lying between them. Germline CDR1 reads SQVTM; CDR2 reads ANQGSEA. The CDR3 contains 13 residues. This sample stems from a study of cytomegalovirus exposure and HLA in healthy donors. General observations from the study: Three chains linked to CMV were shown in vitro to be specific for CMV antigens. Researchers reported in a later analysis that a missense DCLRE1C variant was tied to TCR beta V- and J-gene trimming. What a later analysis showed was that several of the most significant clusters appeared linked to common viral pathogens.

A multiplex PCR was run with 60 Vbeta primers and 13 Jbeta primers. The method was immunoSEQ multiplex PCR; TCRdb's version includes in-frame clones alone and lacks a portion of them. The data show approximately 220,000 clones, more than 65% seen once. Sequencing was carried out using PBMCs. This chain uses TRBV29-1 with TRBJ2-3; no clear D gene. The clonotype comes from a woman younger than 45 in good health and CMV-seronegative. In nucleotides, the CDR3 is TGCAGCGTTGAAATTGAGAACACAGATACGCAGTATTTG. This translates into CSVEIENTDTQYL.